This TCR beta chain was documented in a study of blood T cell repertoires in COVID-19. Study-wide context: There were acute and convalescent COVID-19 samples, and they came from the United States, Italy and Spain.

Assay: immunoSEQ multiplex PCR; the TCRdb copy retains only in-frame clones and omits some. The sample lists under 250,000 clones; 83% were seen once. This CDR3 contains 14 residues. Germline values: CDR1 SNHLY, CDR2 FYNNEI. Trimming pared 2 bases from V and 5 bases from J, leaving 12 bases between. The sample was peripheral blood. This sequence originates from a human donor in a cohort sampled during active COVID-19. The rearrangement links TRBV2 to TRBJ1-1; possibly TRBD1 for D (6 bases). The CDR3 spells CASSEHGGGTEAFF. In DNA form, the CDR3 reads TGTGCCAGCAGTGAACATGGGGGCGGGACTGAAGCTTTCTTT.